This T cell receptor beta chain was retrieved from a study of cytomegalovirus exposure and HLA in healthy donors. Overall study: The Caucasian-associated ancestry cluster held about 80% of some 420 genotyped donors.

In the PCR, 60 Vbeta and 13 Jbeta primers were used. Using immunoSEQ multiplex PCR, the repertoire was profiled, and TCRdb retains in-frame clones only, with some absent. The table has about 75,000 clones, about four fifths seen once; the top ten hold 1.9%. Looked up from germline, CDR1 is SEHNR and CDR2 is FQNEAQ (reference sequence). There are 14 residues in the CDR3. V was pared by 1 base and J by 7 bases, with 6 bases of the junction left unmatched. V usage is TRBV7-9 and J usage is TRBJ1-2; TRBD1 aligns across 7 bases. Sequencing input: PBMCs. This sequence was found in a man between 18 and 35 years old in good health and CMV-seronegative. CDR3 sequence (DNA): TGTGCCAGCAGCTTAGGGGGTGGGGACAGTGGCTACACCTTC. It yields the protein CASSLGGGDSGYTF.